Each of the 8 T cell receptor beta chains below was sequenced from the same sample in a study of long-term antiretroviral therapy in people with HIV. Version v3.0 of the immunoSEQ assay was performed at survey level. Profiling relied on immunoSEQ multiplex PCR, and the TCRdb table lists in-frame clones only, not all of them. The table has tens of thousands of clones, roughly 80% seen once; the top ten hold around 14%. The sequencing here drew on unsorted PBMCs, taken 0.3 years after starting antiretroviral therapy. These receptors were obtained from a man aged 18 to 35 with HIV.

This clone is a singleton in its sample. The chain couples TRBV5-1 to TRBJ2-7; 10 positions agree with TRBD1. Unmatched junction bases numbered 11, after V lost 4 bases and J lost 7 bases. CDR3 length equals 15 residues. The germline V gene has CDR1 SGHRS and CDR2 YFSETQ. CDR3 coding DNA: TGCGCCAGCAGCGACGGGACAGGGGCTTGGGGGGAGCAGTACTTC. This gives the protein CASSDGTGAWGEQYF.

The chain links TRBV6-1 to TRBJ2-2, with D tentatively TRBD1 (6 bases). With 8 bases removed from V and 0 bases from J, the gap between germline ends came to 13 bases. Germline values: CDR1 MNHNS, CDR2 SASEGT. There are 15 residues in the CDR3. The CDR3 is CASGLGATNTGELFF. The CDR3 DNA reads TGTGCCAGCGGCCTGGGGGCTACGAACACCGGGGAGCTGTTTTTT.

The V call is TRBV10-2, the J call TRBJ1-2; 7 nucleotides match TRBD1. CDR1 and CDR2 (germline): WSHSY, SAAADI. The CDR3 has 14 amino acids. V lost 6 bases to trimming and J lost 4 bases; unmatched junction nucleotides: 8. The CDR3 sequence: CASRNGQVVYGYTF. The CDR3 coding sequence is TGCGCCAGCAGGAACGGACAGGTTGTCTATGGCTACACCTTC.

This chain connects TRBV18 to TRBJ2-2, with D perhaps TRBD2 (5 bases). The germline CDR1 and CDR2 sequences are KGHSH and LQKENI. There are 16 residues in the CDR3. V lost 1 base and J lost 2, with 11 bases in between. CDR3 protein: CASSPRQGGNTGELFF. The CDR3 DNA is TGTGCCAGCTCACCACGGCAAGGAGGTAACACCGGGGAGCTGTTTTTT. The full variable domain, completed using reference TRBV18 and TRBJ2-2, is NAGVMQNPRHLVRRRGQEARLRCSPMKGHSHVYWYRQLPEEGLKFMVYLQKENIIDESGMPKERFSAEFPKEGPSILRIQQVVRGDSAAYFCASSPRQGGNTGELFFGEGSRLTVL.

In its sample, this clone ranks as medium-sized (0.01 to 0.1%). The rearrangement links TRBV4-3 to TRBJ2-7; D gene unclear. The CDR3 runs 16 residues. The V and J ends lost 1 base and 5 bases respectively, with 18 bases between them. Germline CDR1 reads LGHNA; CDR2 reads YSLEER. The CDR3 region has the DNA TGCGCCAGCAGCCAAGGGCCCAGCGAAGGTATGGACGAGCAGTACTTC. It specifies CASSQGPSEGMDEQYF.

The CDR3 DNA follows: TGTGCCAGCAGTTTTGACAGGGTCGGCTACACCTTC. It is translated as CASSFDRVGYTF. The chain employs TRBV6-6 and TRBJ1-2; 7 bases fit TRBD1. Germline trimming cut 4 bases from V and 8 bases from J; bases unmatched to any gene: 4. There are 12 residues in the CDR3. Germline values: CDR1 MNHNY, CDR2 SVGAGI (reference sequence).

J is TRBJ2-7 and V is TRBV19, with D possibly matching TRBD2 (6 bases). The CDR3 extends over 16 amino acids. Trimming cost V 7 bases and J 4 bases, with 23 bases left between them. CDR1 and CDR2 (germline): LNHDA, SQIVND (reference sequence). The CDR3 DNA reads as TGTGCCAGTATGGTCCAAGGAACTAGCCGGGTATACGAGCAGTACTTC. Its protein is CASMVQGTSRVYEQYF.

The gene calls are TRBV27 and TRBJ1-5; a weak D match, TRBD1 (5 bases). Germline assignment: CDR1 MNHEY and CDR2 SMNVEV (reference sequence). The CDR3 runs to 14 residues. The V end lost 2 bases, the J end lost 1 base, and 6 bases lay between the germline ends. The CDR3 region has the DNA TGTGCCAGCAGTTTAGCAGGGAGCAATCAGCCCCAGCATTTT. The encoded protein is CASSLAGSNQPQHF.